A single sample gave rise to the 21 T cell receptor beta chains below, sequenced in a study of graft-versus-host responses after intestinal transplantation. This table comes from immunoSEQ multiplex PCR, and its TCRdb copy is limited to in-frame clones, with some not included. In the table there are over 7,500 clones, around 79% of which are singletons. Lamina propria and intraepithelial lymphocytes were released by processing graft tissue. The sample consisted of ileum tissue, taken approximately 16 months after intestinal transplantation. These receptors were obtained from a human patient who received an intestinal transplant, so some T cells may come from the graft donor.

This chain uses TRBV27 with TRBJ1-1; D unresolved. The CDR3 totals 13 residues. Trimming left V 5 bases short and J 4 bases short, with 11 bases between. Germline values: CDR1 MNHEY, CDR2 SMNVEV (reference sequence). The CDR3 coding sequence is TGTGCCAGCAGTATAGGCTGGGGCACTGAAGCTTTCTTT. It specifies CASSIGWGTEAFF.

V usage is TRBV30 and J usage is TRBJ1-6; 8 bases line up with TRBD1. The germline gives CDR1 GTSNPN, CDR2 SVGIG (reference sequence). J lost 6 bases, V lost 3 bases, and 16 bases had no gene match. CDR3 length: 18 residues. CDR3 protein: CAWRIGTGAFLGNSPLHF. The CDR3 DNA reads as TGTGCCTGGAGAATCGGGACAGGTGCCTTTTTGGGTAATTCACCCCTCCACTTT.

This clone came up once. The junction differs from germline at one of its ends, possibly a read error. Other DNA sequences in the same sample also yield this CDR3. The chain is built from TRBV30 and TRBJ2-7; D is perhaps TRBD2 (6 bases). This CDR3 has 15 amino acids. Germline CDR1 GTSNPN, CDR2 SVGIG (reference sequence). In DNA form, the CDR3 reads TGTGCCTGGAGTGTACCTCGCGGGGCCTCCTATGAGCAGTACTTC. Its translation: CAWSVPRGASYEQYF.

In this sample, this clone turned up a few times. This chain joins TRBV9 and TRBJ2-5, with TRBD1 matching over 8 bases. CDR1 is SGDLS, CDR2 YYNGEE, per germline. The ends lost 2 bases at V and 4 bases at J; junction bases unmatched: 7. This CDR3 is built from 15 residues. Written as DNA, the CDR3 is TGTGCCAGCAGCGTTCCACACGGACAGGGAGAGACCCAGTACTTC. This codes for CASSVPHGQGETQYF.

This clone was seen once. The chain carries TRBV6-1 and TRBJ2-3, with TRBD1 matching 8 bases. The CDR3 is made up of 15 amino acids. Germline values: CDR1 MNHNS, CDR2 SASEGT. V was pared by 6 bases and J by 6 bases, with 11 bases of the junction left unmatched. The CDR3 is CASSTWTGSGDTQYF. The CDR3 DNA is TGTGCCAGCAGCACTTGGACAGGGTCGGGGGATACGCAGTATTTT.

This clone was picked up a small number of times. V gene TRBV6-1 combines with J gene TRBJ1-2, with D hard to call. Trimming left V 5 bases short and J 5 bases short, with 9 bases between. Germline lookup yields CDR1 MNHNS and CDR2 SASEGT. This CDR3 spans 12 amino acids. This CDR3 is CASSPFAYGYTF. DNA for the CDR3: TGTGCCAGCAGTCCGTTCGCGTATGGCTACACCTTC.

This clone was seen more than once but under ten times. V gene TRBV7-9 combines with J gene TRBJ1-3, with TRBD1 matching over 9 bases. The CDR3 extends over 16 amino acids. V lost 3 bases, J lost 0 bases, and 3 bases stayed unmatched. Germline CDR1 is SEHNR and CDR2 is FQNEAQ (reference sequence). CDR3 DNA: TGTGCCAGCAGCTTGACAGGGGGACACTCTGGAAACACCATATATTTT. Protein: CASSLTGGHSGNTIYF.

J is TRBJ1-1 and V is TRBV5-1; D is unclear. The CDR3 covers 15 residues. Trimming removed 0 bases from V and 4 bases from J, with 13 bases in between. CDR1 and CDR2 from the germline V gene are SGHRS and YFSETQ. CDR3 in amino acids: CASSLVWGFGTEAFF. CDR3 sequence (DNA): TGCGCCAGCAGCTTGGTGTGGGGTTTCGGCACTGAAGCTTTCTTT.

V is TRBV5-1 and J is TRBJ1-1; D possibly corresponds to TRBD1 (6 bases). This CDR3 is 16 amino acids long. Germline V gene sequence: CDR1 SGHRS, CDR2 YFSETQ. Trimming left V 4 bases short and J 4 bases short, with 20 bases between. The CDR3 bases are TGCGCCAGCAGCCCGGGGGGCGGGGGAGGTGTCACTGAAGCTTTCTTT. Translated: CASSPGGGGGVTEAFF.

V gene TRBV21-1 combines with J gene TRBJ1-1; the D call in the table, TRBD1, was not verified against the DNA. TRBV21-1 is flagged as a pseudogene. This CDR3 is 18 amino acids long. In DNA, the CDR3 is TGTGCCAGCAGCAAAGGGAGACAGGGGGAGAAGGAGGACACTGAAGCTTTCTTT. Encoded protein: CASSKGRQGEKEDTEAFF.

V is TRBV2 and J is TRBJ2-3; no clear D gene. The CDR3 consists of 14 residues. Germline V gives CDR1 SNHLY, CDR2 FYNNEI. V was pared by 3 bases and J by 0 bases, with 7 bases between. The CDR3 reads CASSEAVSTDTQYF. As DNA, the CDR3 is TGTGCCAGCAGTGAGGCAGTGAGCACAGATACGCAGTATTTT.

The chain uses TRBV5-8 and TRBJ2-6; D gene ambiguous. V gave up 4 bases and J gave up 4 bases, with 18 bases separating them. The germline V gene encodes CDR1 SGHTS and CDR2 YDEGEE. This CDR3 has 17 amino acids. The CDR3 reads CASSQTIEPTGANVLTF. CDR3 in DNA: TGTGCCAGCAGCCAGACCATAGAGCCGACGGGGGCCAACGTCCTGACTTTC.

The chain joins TRBV4-1 to TRBJ2-1; 7 nucleotides match TRBD2. Trimming took 0 bases from V and 3 from J; bases not matched to a gene: 8. Germline values: CDR1 MGHRA, CDR2 YSYEKL. The CDR3 has 17 amino acids. The CDR3 loop is CASSQDRASGVYNEQFF. For the CDR3, the DNA is TGCGCCAGCAGCCAAGATCGGGCCAGCGGGGTCTACAATGAGCAGTTCTTC.

V gene TRBV28 combines with J gene TRBJ1-3; no definite D call. V was clipped by 5 bases and J by 0 bases, with 2 bases between them. Per germline, CDR1 MDHEN and CDR2 SYDVKM. The CDR3 runs to 12 residues. CDR3 DNA sequence: TGTGCCAGCAGTGACTCTGGAAACACCATATATTTT. Its translation: CASSDSGNTIYF.

Notes on this clone: Germline is not matched at one junction end, which may reflect a read error. The genes are TRBV7-8 and TRBJ1-1; the D gene is possibly TRBD1 (5 bases). This CDR3 region has 15 residues. CDR1 and CDR2 from the germline V gene are SGHVS and FQNEAQ. The CDR3 DNA follows: TGTGCCAGCAGTTTAGGGACCAGGACGAACACTGAAGCTTTCTTT. It codes for CASSLGTRTNTEAFF.

The chain is built from TRBV11-3 and TRBJ1-3; a weak D match, TRBD1 (5 bases). The CDR3 is 13 residues long. Germline values: CDR1 SGHNT, CDR2 YENEEA. V shed 3 bases and J shed 8 bases, with 11 bases lying between them. CDR3 region: CASSFGARDTIYF. The CDR3 nucleotides read TGTGCCAGCAGCTTCGGGGCCCGGGACACCATATATTTT.

This sequence joins TRBV9 and TRBJ1-3; the match to TRBD1 covers 7 bases. CDR1 is SGDLS, CDR2 YYNGEE, per germline. With V trimmed by 3 bases and J by 2 bases, 11 bases remained unmatched. The CDR3 has 17 residues. CDR3 residues: CASSASQGSNTGNTIYF. CDR3 sequence (DNA): TGTGCCAGCAGCGCCTCACAGGGGAGTAATACTGGAAACACCATATATTTT. Together with reference TRBV9 and TRBJ1-3, the CDR3 gives the full variable domain: DSGVTQTPKHLITATGQRVTLRCSPRSGDLSVYWYQQSLDQGLQFLIQYYNGEERAKGNILERFSAQQFPDLHSELNLSSLELGDSALYFCASSASQGSNTGNTIYFGEGSWLTVV.

This clone was counted only a few times. One base separates it from a far larger clone, so it is likely a read error. Other DNA sequences in this sample translate to the same CDR3. The chain couples TRBV18 to TRBJ1-1, with 8 bases fitting TRBD1. There are 13 residues in the CDR3. Germline-derived CDR1 and CDR2 are KGHSH and LQKENI. CDR3 nucleotides: TGCGCCAGCTCACCCGACAGGGGCACTGAAGCTTTCTTT. Encoded protein: CASSPDRGTEAFF. Together with reference TRBV18 and TRBJ1-1, the CDR3 gives the full variable domain: NAGVMQNPRHLVRRRGQEARLRCSPMKGHSHVYWYRQLPEEGLKFMVYLQKENIIDESGMPKERFSAEFPKEGPSILRIQQVVRGDSAAYFCASSPDRGTEAFFGQGTRLTVV.

This clone was recorded only once. This chain joins TRBV9 and TRBJ2-7; D is undetermined. This CDR3 contains 18 residues. Germline-derived CDR1 and CDR2 are SGDLS and YYNGEE. Trimming left V 0 bases short and J 1 base short, with 20 bases between. CDR3 region: CASSVEAPAQDRSYEQYF. The CDR3 DNA sequence: TGTGCCAGCAGCGTAGAGGCTCCAGCGCAGGATAGGTCCTACGAGCAGTACTTC.

The gene calls are TRBV9 and TRBJ1-1, with 7 bases lining up with TRBD1. The germline V gene encodes CDR1 SGDLS and CDR2 YYNGEE. This CDR3 contains 16 residues. J was trimmed by 0 bases and V by 1 base; bases with no gene match: 6. The CDR3 DNA is TGTGCCAGCAGCGTATCCGGGACAGCTATGAACACTGAAGCTTTCTTT. Amino acid sequence: CASSVSGTAMNTEAFF.

The CDR3 nucleotides are TGTGCCACCAGCAGAGAGGGCAGTTCTTTAGGGCAGTACTTC. Amino acid sequence: CATSREGSSLGQYF. The chain joins TRBV15 to TRBJ2-7; D gene unclear. V was cut by 0 bases and J by 9 bases, with 15 bases left in between. CDR1 is LNHNV and CDR2 is YYDKDF in the germline V gene (reference sequence). The CDR3 loop spans 14 amino acids.